The TCR beta chain under discussion was sequenced for a study of blood T cell repertoires in COVID-19. For the study at large: The samples span acute and convalescent COVID-19 from the United States, Italy and Spain. From T cells, B-cell-depleted T cells, or PBMCs came the material, which was cDNA or gDNA.

In the source study's methods: Quantification of nucleated cells was approximated via reference gene primer amplification. Clones were sequenced by immunoSEQ multiplex PCR, and TCRdb holds only the in-frame ones, with some missing. Clone size and the V and J calls come from that table; the DNA yielded D and trimming. The sample consists of roughly 100,000 clones, over 80% of them appearing once. The TCR was taken from a human donor with active COVID-19. The donor label of this sample is uncertain. Input material: peripheral blood.

CDR3 in amino acids: CASSQDYSFETSGSTDTQYF. CDR3 nucleotides: TGTGCCAGCAGCCAAGACTACTCCTTCGAGACTAGCGGTAGCACAGATACGCAGTATTTT. The chain recombines TRBV3-1 (or the pseudogene TRBV3-2) with TRBJ2-3; the match to TRBD2 covers 9 bases. The trim removed 0 bases at V and 0 bases at J, leaving 13 bases unmatched. The CDR3 is made up of 20 amino acids. Germline assignment: CDR1 LGHDT and CDR2 YNNKEL (reference sequence).